Listed below are T cell receptor beta chains from one sample, sequenced in a study of blood T cell repertoires in COVID-19. Profiled with immunoSEQ multiplex PCR; TCRdb holds only in-frame clones, not every one. There are 75,000 to 85,000 clones in the sample; over 70% occur only once, and under 6.5% lies in the top ten. The sequenced sample consisted of peripheral blood. These TCRs come from a man aged 50 to 60 with active COVID-19. Both conserved end residues are trimmed from each CDR3. D genes are given only for firm matches. Only part of the rows carry a size: once, few, many, or a class if the clone is expanded.

TRBV7-2,NA,NA,TRBJ2-3,ASSPSRQAHTDTQY
TRBV11-2,NA,NA,TRBJ2-7,ASSLDRTAIYEQY
TRBV4-3,NA,NA,TRBJ1-1,ASSQWQGLSETEAF
TRBV10-1,NA,TRBD2,TRBJ2-1,ASGLLAGGYNEQF
TRBV7-6,once,TRBD2,TRBJ2-7,ASSRDYRSYEQY
TRBV5-1,NA,TRBD1,TRBJ1-1,ASSWGTGGGTEAF
TRBV7-2,NA,TRBD1,TRBJ1-1,ASSLTGLNTEAF
TRBV5-5,once,NA,TRBJ1-2,ASSLGYTNYGYT
TRBV5-8,NA,TRBD1,TRBJ1-5,ASSPTGLNQPQH
TRBV19,NA,NA,TRBJ1-2,ASSISPEDYT
TRBV5-1,NA,NA,TRBJ2-7,ASSTLQGKTHEQY
TRBV6-4,NA,TRBD2,TRBJ2-3,ASSVLAGTTDTQY
TRBV19,NA,TRBD2,TRBJ2-2,ASSIARGGRNTGELF
TRBV7-2,NA,TRBD2,TRBJ2-7,ASSLSRTRAYEQY
TRBV19,NA,TRBD1,TRBJ1-4,ASSISFLQGSGGKLF
TRBV18,few,NA,TRBJ2-7,ASSPTLYSGSATYEQY
TRBV27,NA,TRBD1,TRBJ1-6,ASSLVTGDSPLH
TRBV5-5,NA,TRBD2,TRBJ2-3,ASTFRLAGADTQY
TRBV5-1,NA,TRBD2,TRBJ2-3,ASRPGLAGGTDTQY
TRBV6-6,once,TRBD1,TRBJ1-5,ASRETGGNQPQH
TRBV6-5,NA,NA,TRBJ1-5,ASTGHQSNQPQH
TRBV19,NA,NA,TRBJ1-2,ASSIDPQARFYGYT
TRBV24-1,NA,TRBD1,TRBJ2-3,ATSGQGTDTQY
TRBV5-6,NA,TRBD1,TRBJ1-6,ASSPWDSSSYNSPLH
TRBV6-5,medium-sized,TRBD1,TRBJ2-7,ASSYDRGPYEQY
TRBV10-3,NA,NA,TRBJ1-3,AIRGTSRRTDSGNTIY
TRBV9,NA,NA,TRBJ2-1,ASSHRGEVLYNEQF
TRBV2,NA,NA,TRBJ1-5,ASTAGRNQPQH
TRBV10-1,NA,NA,TRBJ1-1,ASSEGGKNTEAF
TRBV6-5,NA,TRBD1,TRBJ1-1,ASRDDRGRAEAF
TRBV6-4,NA,TRBD1,TRBJ1-1,ASSDSNRGTEAF
TRBV3-1/TRBV3-2,NA,NA,TRBJ1-1,ASSRREVDTEAF
TRBV7-2,NA,NA,TRBJ2-3,ASSLASGGGRVSDTQY
TRBV6-5,NA,NA,TRBJ1-1,ASILLPGLNTEAF
TRBV6-2/TRBV6-3,NA,TRBD2,TRBJ2-7,ASSSGTSGNYEQY
TRBV28,NA,TRBD1,TRBJ2-7,ASSLSGTGGYEQY
TRBV5-1,NA,NA,TRBJ2-3,ASTLGDRGGTDTQY
TRBV10-1,few,TRBD1,TRBJ1-1,ASRVIAGGDGMNTEAF
TRBV30,once,NA,TRBJ1-5,AWSPTAGGNQPQH
TRBV28,NA,NA,TRBJ2-4,ASSLTPRPKNIQY
TRBV3-1/TRBV3-2,few,NA,TRBJ2-7,ASSQVETEQY
TRBV5-6,NA,NA,TRBJ2-1,ASSLGSGLNEQF
TRBV19,NA,TRBD1,TRBJ2-5,ASSTQGDQETQY
TRBV18,NA,NA,TRBJ2-7,ASSPDLAPSEEQY
TRBV9,once,TRBD1,TRBJ1-2,ASSLSDRVVFGYT
TRBV7-9,NA,TRBD1,TRBJ1-1,ASSSPDRASTEAF